This T cell receptor beta chain was observed in a study of radiotherapy plus CTLA-4 blockade in lung cancer. Libraries were prepared by immunoSEQ multiplex PCR; TCRdb keeps only in-frame clonotypes and omits some of them. The sample includes roughly 90,000 clones, around 88% of them seen just once. Losses at the gene ends were 0 bases for V and 2 bases for J; bases not matched to a gene: 1. The germline V gene encodes CDR1 SGDLS and CDR2 YYNGEE. This CDR3 contains 15 residues. Sequenced material: peripheral blood, taken from a patient treated with radiotherapy plus ipilimumab. V and J are TRBV9 and TRBJ2-1; 8 bases match TRBD1. The sequence was collected from a human donor with non-small cell lung cancer that progressed on radiotherapy plus ipilimumab. Written as DNA, the CDR3 is TGTGCCAGCAGCGTAGCAGGGGGCACCTACAATGAGCAGTTCTTC. Residues: CASSVAGGTYNEQFF.